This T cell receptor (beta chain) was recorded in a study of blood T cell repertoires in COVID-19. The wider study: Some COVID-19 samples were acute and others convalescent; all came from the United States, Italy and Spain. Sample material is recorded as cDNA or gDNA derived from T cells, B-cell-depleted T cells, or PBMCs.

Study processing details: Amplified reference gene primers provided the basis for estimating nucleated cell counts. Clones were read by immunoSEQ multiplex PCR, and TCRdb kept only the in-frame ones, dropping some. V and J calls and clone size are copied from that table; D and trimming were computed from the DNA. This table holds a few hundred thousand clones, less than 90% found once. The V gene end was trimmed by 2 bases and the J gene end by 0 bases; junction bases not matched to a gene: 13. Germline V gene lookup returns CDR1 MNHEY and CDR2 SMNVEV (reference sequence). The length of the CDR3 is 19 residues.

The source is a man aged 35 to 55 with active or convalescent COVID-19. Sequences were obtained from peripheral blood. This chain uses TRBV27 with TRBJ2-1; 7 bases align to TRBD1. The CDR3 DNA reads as TGTGCCAGCAGTTTAAAGGGACAGACTCCCATAAGCTCCTACAATGAGCAGTTCTTC. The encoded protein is CASSLKGQTPISSYNEQFF.